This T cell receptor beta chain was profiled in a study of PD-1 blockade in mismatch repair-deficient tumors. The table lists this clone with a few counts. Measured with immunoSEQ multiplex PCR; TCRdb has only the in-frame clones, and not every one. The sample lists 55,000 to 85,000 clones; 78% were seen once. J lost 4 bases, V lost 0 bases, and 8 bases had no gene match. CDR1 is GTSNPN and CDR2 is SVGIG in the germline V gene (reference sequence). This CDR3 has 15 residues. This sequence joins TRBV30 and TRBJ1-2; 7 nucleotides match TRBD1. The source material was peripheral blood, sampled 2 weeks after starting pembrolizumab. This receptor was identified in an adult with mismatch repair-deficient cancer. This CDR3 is CAWSVGTGTAYGYTF. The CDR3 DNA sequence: TGTGCCTGGAGTGTCGGAACCGGGACAGCCTATGGCTACACCTTC.